The 27 T cell receptor beta chains presented below share a single source sample, sequenced in a study of T cells expressing NK-cell markers. After re-calling the 5' RACE reads, TCRdb lists one entry per CDR3 protein, DNA absent. This repertoire comprises under 200,000 distinct CDR3 sequences; its ten largest clones make up about 18%. Sequenced input: blood T cells: a sorted CD56 or NKG2C T cell subset, CD4+ or CD8+ T cells, or bulk PBMC T cells (not recorded which). These receptors originate from a woman aged 18 to 75 in good health.

The chain combines TRBV6-5 with TRBJ2-7; TCRdb returns TRBD2, unconfirmable since there is no DNA. The CDR3 is 15 amino acids. Germline-derived CDR1 and CDR2 are MNHEY and SVGAGI. Here the CDR3 reads CASSYRTSGIYEQYF.

The V gene is TRBV5-1, the J gene TRBJ2-3; with no DNA, the TCRdb D assignment of TRBD2 cannot be verified. The germline V gene has CDR1 SGHRS and CDR2 YFSETQ. The CDR3 runs 16 residues. The CDR3 here is CASSLAVAGGTDTQYF.

CDR3 residues: CASSSPGRNEKLFF. The chain employs TRBV28 and TRBJ1-4; TCRdb's D call, TRBD1, is unchecked because there is no DNA. The CDR3 has 14 residues. Per germline, CDR1 MDHEN and CDR2 SYDVKM.

This rearrangement joins TRBV7-9 to TRBJ1-5; TCRdb designates TRBD1, a call that cannot be tested without DNA. Germline V gene data show CDR1 as SEHNR and CDR2 as FQNEAQ (reference sequence). The CDR3 is 16 residues long. The CDR3 is CASSLELGQTYQPQHF.

The chain couples TRBV11-2 to TRBJ2-5; TCRdb outputs TRBD1, but without DNA this stays unchecked. Germline lookup yields CDR1 SGHAT and CDR2 FQNNGV. This CDR3 is 13 amino acids long. The CDR3 sequence: CASSLGADRTQYF.

The CDR3 reads CSASTASYEQYF. The chain recombines TRBV20-1 with TRBJ2-7. This CDR3 region has 12 residues. Germline values: CDR1 DFQATT, CDR2 SNEGSKA (reference sequence).

J is TRBJ2-7 and V is TRBV25-1; there is no DNA to check the TCRdb D call of TRBD1. Germline CDR1 and CDR2: MGHDK and SYGVNS. CDR3 length equals 14 residues. CDR3 residues: CASRPPGQGFAQYF.

V is TRBV6-5 and J is TRBJ1-2; without DNA, the TCRdb call of TRBD1 cannot be checked. The germline gives CDR1 MNHEY, CDR2 SVGAGI. CDR3 length equals 15 residues. This chain's CDR3 is CASSFRQVVNYGYTF.

This sequence joins TRBV5-1 and TRBJ2-5; TCRdb's D call of TRBD2 is untestable without DNA. The CDR3 runs to 16 residues. Germline V gene lookup returns CDR1 SGHRS and CDR2 YFSETQ. CDR3 in amino acids: CASSLGGSARRETQYF.

The chain links TRBV20-1 to TRBJ2-7; TCRdb selects TRBD2, and the lack of DNA leaves this call unchecked. The CDR3 contains 15 residues. Per the germline V gene, CDR1 is DFQATT and CDR2 is SNEGSKA (reference sequence). The CDR3 is CSATSGTSGSYEQYF.

The V and J genes are TRBV12-3 or TRBV12-4 and TRBJ2-7; TCRdb proposes TRBD2, but this gene call is untestable without DNA. CDR3 length: 18 residues. This chain's CDR3 is CASSLFSSGLADSYEQYF.

The V gene is TRBV20-1, the J gene TRBJ2-4; no DNA is available, so the TRBD1 call from TCRdb remains unchecked. Germline-derived CDR1 and CDR2 are DFQATT and SNEGSKA (reference sequence). The CDR3 runs to 13 residues. CDR3 sequence reads: CSARVLAKNIQYF.

The chain uses TRBV15 and TRBJ2-5; there is no DNA to check the TCRdb D call of TRBD1. The CDR3 contains 16 residues. Per the germline V gene, CDR1 is LNHNV and CDR2 is YYDKDF (reference sequence). CDR3 amino acids: CATSRVKGQGVETQYF.

The rearrangement links TRBV15 to TRBJ1-1; the TCRdb call, TRBD1, lacks DNA for checking. The germline V gene encodes CDR1 LNHNV and CDR2 YYDKDF (reference sequence). This CDR3 has 15 residues. The CDR3 loop reads CATSPVGTPNTEAFF. The variable domain in full, with the rest retrieved from reference TRBV15 and TRBJ1-1, is DAMVIQNPRYQVTQFGKPVTLSCSQTLNHNVMYWYQQKSSQAPKLLFHYYDKDFNNEADTPDNFQSRRPNTSFCFLDIRSPGLGDTAMYLCATSPVGTPNTEAFFGQGTRLTVV.

The chain recombines TRBV30 with TRBJ1-3. CDR1 GTSNPN and CDR2 SVGIG come from the germline V gene (reference sequence). CDR3 length: 15 residues. The CDR3 reads CAWSVLPSSGNTIYF.

V gene TRBV20-1 combines with J gene TRBJ2-1; the D call of TRBD1 rests on TCRdb alone, since no DNA is present to check it. Germline V gene lookup returns CDR1 DFQATT and CDR2 SNEGSKA (reference sequence). CDR3 length: 14 amino acids. The CDR3 loop is CSARGTGWTNEQFF.

This chain connects TRBV4-1 to TRBJ1-2; there is no DNA to check the TCRdb D call of TRBD1. Germline lookup yields CDR1 MGHRA and CDR2 YSYEKL. The CDR3 spans 16 residues. CDR3 residues: CASSHGAGGSNYGYTF.

V is TRBV20-1 and J is TRBJ1-2; the TRBD1 assignment by TCRdb is unverifiable without DNA. Germline V lookup: CDR1 DFQATT, CDR2 SNEGSKA (reference sequence). The CDR3 sequence is 14 residues long. CDR3 sequence reads: CSARVDITNYGYTF.

The rearrangement joins TRBV14 to TRBJ1-5. Germline CDR1 is SGHDN and CDR2 is FVKESK. The CDR3 totals 15 residues. Here the CDR3 reads CASSQDRAVGQPQHF. The complete variable domain, with remaining parts taken from reference TRBV14 and TRBJ1-5, reads EAGVTQFPSHSVIEKGQTVTLRCDPISGHDNLYWYRRVMGKEIKFLLHFVKESKQDESGMPNNRFLAERTGGTYSTLKVQPAELEDSGVYFCASSQDRAVGQPQHFGDGTRLSIL.

The rearrangement joins TRBV20-1 to TRBJ2-7; TCRdb proposes TRBD2, but this gene call is untestable without DNA. Germline lookup yields CDR1 DFQATT and CDR2 SNEGSKA (reference sequence). The CDR3 is 13 residues long. The CDR3 sequence: CSVSKRGPTEQYF.

The genes are TRBV7-2 and TRBJ1-5; TCRdb calls TRBD1, which cannot be checked without DNA. The CDR3 sequence is 15 residues long. Germline V gives CDR1 SGHTA, CDR2 FQGNSA. CDR3 sequence: CASSLPLGSGQPQHF.

The CDR3: CASSLEGRGYSPLHF. The V and J genes are TRBV7-2 and TRBJ1-6; the TCRdb call, TRBD1, lacks DNA for checking. Germline lookup yields CDR1 SGHTA and CDR2 FQGNSA. The length of the CDR3 is 15 residues.

This CDR3 reads CASSVAGTNSYEQYF. This chain links TRBV7-2 with TRBJ2-7; without DNA, the TCRdb call of TRBD1 cannot be checked. The CDR3 is 15 amino acids. CDR1 is SGHTA and CDR2 is FQGNSA in the germline V gene. Complete variable domain (other parts from reference TRBV7-2 and TRBJ2-7): GAGVSQSPSNKVTEKGKDVELRCDPISGHTALYWYRQSLGQGLEFLIYFQGNSAPDKSGLPSDRFSAERTGGSVSTLTIQRTQQEDSAVYLCASSVAGTNSYEQYFGPGTRLTVT.

This rearrangement joins TRBV6-1 to TRBJ1-6; TCRdb's D call of TRBD1 is untestable without DNA. The germline CDR1 and CDR2 sequences are MNHNS and SASEGT. This CDR3 has 16 residues. This CDR3 is CASSEPAGAYNSPLHF.

The rearrangement links TRBV5-1 to TRBJ1-4; the TRBD1 assignment by TCRdb is unverifiable without DNA. The CDR3 loop spans 14 amino acids. CDR1 and CDR2 from the germline V gene are SGHRS and YFSETQ. The chain's CDR3 is CASSRSRQEEKLFF.

This clonotype is identified as medium-sized (0.01 to 0.1%) from frequency. This chain joins TRBV29-1 and TRBJ2-7; there is no DNA to check the TCRdb D call of TRBD1. From germline, CDR1 is SQVTM and CDR2 ANQGSEA. This CDR3 has 15 amino acids. The CDR3 protein is CSAIPRWQGKVEQYF.

This rearrangement joins TRBV4-1 to TRBJ2-2. The CDR3 has 14 residues. Germline V gene sequence: CDR1 MGHRA, CDR2 YSYEKL. Here the CDR3 reads CASKRESYTGELFF.